Below, 28 T cell receptor beta chains from the same sample are listed, as sequenced in a study of response to subunit inactivated influenza vaccine. TCRdb analysed the RT-PCR reads with MiXCR anew, one entry per CDR3 protein. In the table there are under 200,000 distinct CDR3 sequences, less than 15% of which are singletons. Another study also made use of these data, one on T cells expressing NK-cell markers. This second study notes: Beta-chain TCR cDNA was generated via 5'RACE template switching with UMIs.

The sequences come from CD8+ T cells sorted from PBMCs, collected approximately 13 days after vaccination. Source of these receptors: a man aged 50 to 59 who received an inactivated influenza vaccine.

The chain employs TRBV4-3 and TRBJ2-3, with 10 bases that match TRBD2. CDR1 and CDR2 from the germline V gene are LGHNA and YSLEER. This CDR3 is built from 14 residues. With 7 bases clipped from V and 4 bases from J, the junction kept 5 bases outside the gene matches. The CDR3 DNA reads as TGCGCCAGCAACACCGGGACTAGCGCAGATACGCAGTATTTT. This translates into CASNTGTSADTQYF.

The V and J genes are TRBV7-8 and TRBJ2-3; TRBD2 matches 8 bases. CDR3 length: 18 residues. In germline, CDR1 is SGHVS, CDR2 FQNEAQ. V trimming: 5 bases; J trimming: 5 bases; junction bases outside the gene matches: 18. CDR3 region: CASSLPRSGGASEDTQYF. The DNA of the CDR3 is TGTGCCAGCAGCCTTCCTAGGTCCGGGGGGGCATCTGAAGATACGCAGTATTTT.

This clonotype showed up just a few times. This rearrangement joins TRBV4-3 to TRBJ2-3; 12 bases are a match to TRBD2. Germline loops: CDR1 LGHNA, CDR2 YSLEER. CDR3 length equals 16 residues. The trim removed 1 base at V and 4 bases at J, leaving 3 bases unmatched. CDR3 loop: CASSQGLAGVADTQYF. DNA of the CDR3: TGCGCCAGCAGCCAAGGACTAGCGGGGGTGGCAGATACGCAGTATTTT.

This chain uses TRBV7-8 with TRBJ2-2, with 9 positions matching TRBD2. The germline V gene has CDR1 SGHVS and CDR2 FQNEAQ. The length of the CDR3 is 16 residues. Losses at the gene ends were 4 bases for V and 5 bases for J; bases not matched to a gene: 8. The CDR3 loop is CASSSQPGLATGELFF. The DNA for the CDR3 is TGTGCCAGCAGCTCACAGCCGGGACTAGCTACCGGGGAGCTGTTTTTT.

In DNA, the CDR3 is TGTGCCAGCAGCATAGGGACAGTAAATGAGCAGTTCTTC. It is translated as CASSIGTVNEQFF. The chain has TRBV7-9 and TRBJ2-1, with 7 bases identical to TRBD1. The V segment lost 5 bases and the J segment 7 bases; nucleotides outside the gene matches: 5. The CDR3 is made up of 13 amino acids. The V gene's germline CDR1 is SEHNR and CDR2 FQNEAQ (reference sequence).

The chain is built from TRBV7-3 and TRBJ2-1; D remains ambiguous. Trimming cost V 5 bases and J 6 bases, with 14 bases left between them. The CDR3 totals 14 residues. Germline CDR1 SGHTA, CDR2 FQGTGA. Here the CDR3 DNA reads TGTGCCAGCAGCCCCATTGGATCCCGCAATGAGCAGTTCTTC. Its translation is CASSPIGSRNEQFF.

V gene TRBV12-3 or TRBV12-4 combines with J gene TRBJ1-4; D ambiguous. Trimming cost V 4 bases and J 5 bases, with 11 bases left between them. This CDR3 is built from 14 residues. This CDR3 is CASSSAELNEKLFF. The DNA for the CDR3 is TGTGCCAGCAGTTCCGCGGAGTTAAATGAAAAACTGTTTTTT.

This clonotype was picked up a small number of times. The chain uses TRBV25-1 and TRBJ2-2; TRBD2 aligns across 10 bases. Germline loops: CDR1 MGHDK, CDR2 SYGVNS. CDR3 length equals 17 residues. Losses at the gene ends were 3 bases for V and 5 bases for J; bases not matched to a gene: 9. CDR3 bases: TGTGCCAGCAGTGAGACAGCGGGAGGGCCAAGGACCGGGGAGCTGTTTTTT. It is translated as CASSETAGGPRTGELFF.

In this sample, this clonotype turned up a few times. The CDR3 is CASSLAGEAFF. CDR3 bases: TGCGCCAGCAGCTTGGCTGGAGAAGCTTTCTTT. V and J are TRBV5-1 and TRBJ1-1, with D uncertain. Trimming took 0 bases from V and 8 from J, leaving 5 bases between them. CDR1 is SGHRS, CDR2 YFSETQ, per germline. The CDR3 loop spans 11 amino acids.

In this sample, this clonotype turned up a few times. This sequence joins TRBV5-5 and TRBJ1-1; no clear D. V was pared by 1 base and J by 5 bases, with 9 bases between. There are 13 residues in the CDR3. The germline V gene encodes CDR1 SGHKS and CDR2 YYEKEE (reference sequence). The CDR3 is CASSLFPETEAFF. The CDR3 nucleotides read TGTGCCAGCAGCTTGTTCCCAGAAACTGAAGCTTTCTTT.

This clonotype was seen a few times. The chain is built from TRBV5-1 and TRBJ2-3; 13 nucleotides line up with TRBD2. Trimming took 1 base from V and 3 from J; bases not matched to a gene: 5. The CDR3 has 17 amino acids. Germline loops: CDR1 SGHRS, CDR2 YFSETQ. The CDR3 DNA reads TGCGCCAGCAGCTTGACTAGCGGGAGGGAGAAGACAGATACGCAGTATTTT. Its protein product is CASSLTSGREKTDTQYF. The entire variable domain, with the rest obtained from reference TRBV5-1 and TRBJ2-3, is as follows: KAGVTQTPRYLIKTRGQQVTLSCSPISGHRSVSWYQQTPGQGLQFLFEYFSETQRNKGNFPGRFSGRQFSNSRSEMNVSTLELGDSALYLCASSLTSGREKTDTQYFGPGTRLTVL.

This chain joins TRBV4-1 and TRBJ2-3; D is perhaps TRBD2 (6 bases). Germline CDR1 reads MGHRA; CDR2 reads YSYEKL. V shed 2 bases and J shed 3 bases, with 21 bases lying between them. The CDR3 is made up of 18 amino acids. The CDR3 region is CASSQYVPVGGETDTQYF. CDR3 sequence (DNA): TGCGCCAGCAGCCAATATGTCCCGGTGGGCGGGGAGACAGATACGCAGTATTTT.

The rearrangement joins TRBV20-1 to TRBJ2-2; 10 bases map to TRBD2. The ends lost 6 bases at V and 6 bases at J; junction bases unmatched: 10. The CDR3 extends over 15 amino acids. CDR1 and CDR2 from the germline V gene are DFQATT and SNEGSKA (reference sequence). The CDR3 region has the DNA TGCAGTGCGACCGATGGGACTAGCGATTCCGGGGAGCTGTTTTTT. The encoded protein is CSATDGTSDSGELFF.

V gene TRBV2 combines with J gene TRBJ1-5; no firm D call. Per the germline V gene, CDR1 is SNHLY and CDR2 is FYNNEI. V lost 6 bases to trimming and J lost 3 bases, with 12 bases between them. The CDR3 has 14 amino acids. The CDR3 reads CASRRRGPNQPQHF. The CDR3 DNA follows: TGTGCCAGCAGGCGGCGGGGTCCCAATCAGCCCCAGCATTTT.

This clonotype turned up a few times. The chain uses TRBV7-6 and TRBJ1-1, with D possibly matching TRBD1 (6 bases). The germline CDR1 and CDR2 sequences are SGHVS and FNYEAQ. CDR3 length: 11 amino acids. The V and J ends lost 11 bases and 8 bases respectively, with 15 bases between them. The CDR3 DNA sequence: TGTGCCGTTTCGTTCGGGACAGAAGCTTTCTTT. Translating gives CAVSFGTEAFF.

The genes are TRBV2 and TRBJ2-1, with 11 bases that match TRBD2. The length of the CDR3 is 14 residues. Trimming cost V 6 bases and J 10 bases; bases outside gene matches: 8. CDR1 and CDR2 from the germline V gene are SNHLY and FYNNEI. The CDR3 sequence: CASSNGLAGHEQFF. The CDR3 nucleotides read TGTGCCAGCAGCAACGGACTAGCGGGCCACGAGCAGTTCTTC.

This clonotype showed up just once. Relative to the germline gene, one junction end is altered; a read error may explain this. The rearrangement uses TRBV7-2 and TRBJ2-1; the match to TRBD2 covers 7 bases. This CDR3 contains 16 residues. Germline V gene data show CDR1 as SGHTA and CDR2 as FQGNSA. The CDR3 sequence: CASSLVVGGPYNEQLF. In DNA form, the CDR3 reads TGTGCCAGCAGCTTAGTTGTGGGAGGGCCTTACAATGAGCAGCTCTTC. Full variable domain (rest looked up from reference TRBV7-2 and TRBJ2-1): GAGVSQSPSNKVTEKGKDVELRCDPISGHTALYWYRQSLGQGLEFLIYFQGNSAPDKSGLPSDRFSAERTGGSVSTLTIQRTQQEDSAVYLCASSLVVGGPYNEQLFGPGTRLTVL.

Only a few counts were recorded for this clonotype. The chain links TRBV28 to TRBJ2-3; TRBD2 matches 11 bases. Looked up from germline, CDR1 is MDHEN and CDR2 is SYDVKM. The trim removed 5 bases at V and 2 bases at J, leaving 9 bases unmatched. This CDR3 has 17 residues. Written as DNA, the CDR3 is TGTGCCAGCAGTACCCTCCAACTAGCGGGGGTCACAGATACGCAGTATTTT. As protein: CASSTLQLAGVTDTQYF.

The V and J genes are TRBV9 and TRBJ1-3; D may be TRBD1 (5 bases). This CDR3 region has 14 residues. Per germline, CDR1 SGDLS and CDR2 YYNGEE. V lost 6 bases and J lost 0, with 10 bases in between. The CDR3 coding sequence is TGTGCCAGCACTTCAGGGAGCTCTGGAAACACCATATATTTT. Protein: CASTSGSSGNTIYF. Variable domain in full (rest from reference TRBV9 and TRBJ1-3): DSGVTQTPKHLITATGQRVTLRCSPRSGDLSVYWYQQSLDQGLQFLIQYYNGEERAKGNILERFSAQQFPDLHSELNLSSLELGDSALYFCASTSGSSGNTIYFGEGSWLTVV.

This rearrangement joins TRBV6-5 to TRBJ2-1, with D maybe TRBD2 (7 bases). CDR1 is MNHEY and CDR2 is SVGAGI in the germline V gene. This CDR3 has 12 residues. With 4 bases removed from V and 8 bases from J, the gap between germline ends came to 9 bases. CDR3 bases: TGTGCCAGCAGTTGGGGGGGCGATGAGCAGTTCTTC. Amino acid sequence: CASSWGGDEQFF.

This clonotype was seen more than once but under ten times. V usage is TRBV23-1 and J usage is TRBJ2-7, with 7 bases that match TRBD1. TRBV23-1 is flagged as an ORF with uncertain function. The CDR3 has 18 residues. J was trimmed by 3 bases and V by 5 bases; bases with no gene match: 19. The CDR3 spells CASSIIDRDRLNLYEQYF. As DNA, the CDR3 is TGCGCCAGCAGTATTATTGACAGGGACCGACTCAACCTCTACGAGCAGTACTTC.

This clonotype showed up just a few times. The chain is built from TRBV9 and TRBJ2-1; D gene unclear. The V gene's germline CDR1 is SGDLS and CDR2 YYNGEE. The V gene lost 0 bases and the J gene lost 6 bases, with 13 bases spanning the gap. The CDR3 totals 15 residues. This chain's CDR3 is CASSVDEVGSNEQFF. The CDR3 DNA is TGTGCCAGCAGCGTAGATGAGGTAGGGTCCAATGAGCAGTTCTTC.

The chain couples TRBV21-1 to TRBJ1-1. TRBV21-1 is a recognized pseudogene. The CDR3 length is 14 residues. The CDR3 DNA is TGTGCCAGCAGCATCAGCTCGGAGTGCAGTGAAGCTTTCTTT. It translates to CASSISSECSEAFF.

This clonotype was detected only a few times. CDR3 nucleotides: TGTGCCACCAAACGGGACTCCTACGAGCAGTACTTC. This gives the protein CATKRDSYEQYF. The V call is TRBV6-6, the J call TRBJ2-7, with D maybe TRBD2 (5 bases). The V and J ends lost 10 bases and 0 bases respectively, with 10 bases between them. Germline lookup yields CDR1 MNHNY and CDR2 SVGAGI (reference sequence). The CDR3 sequence is 12 residues long.

The sample holds many counts of this clonotype. The V and J genes are TRBV2 and TRBJ2-7, with D possibly being TRBD1 (6 bases). Germline CDR1 and CDR2: SNHLY and FYNNEI. The CDR3 is made up of 14 amino acids. Trimming stripped 7 bases from V and 2 bases from J, with 15 bases between. The CDR3 loop is CASTSLDRPYEQYF. The CDR3 nucleotides read TGTGCCAGCACTAGCTTAGACAGGCCCTACGAGCAGTACTTC.

Only a few counts were recorded for this clonotype. V is TRBV7-9 and J is TRBJ2-5, with 7 bases that match TRBD1. The CDR3 is 15 amino acids. Trimming cost V 2 bases and J 4 bases; bases outside gene matches: 7. Germline CDR1 SEHNR, CDR2 FQNEAQ (reference sequence). CDR3 nucleotides: TGTGCCAGCAGCTTACTTGCGGCAGGGGGAGAGACCCAGTACTTC. Its translation: CASSLLAAGGETQYF.

This clonotype showed up just a few times. This chain uses TRBV25-1 with TRBJ1-3; D remains unclear. CDR3 length: 15 amino acids. Trimming removed 3 bases from V and 4 bases from J, with 13 bases in between. Germline loops: CDR1 MGHDK, CDR2 SYGVNS. CDR3 loop: CASSDPGSSGNTIYF. In DNA, the CDR3 is TGTGCCAGCAGTGATCCGGGGTCTTCAGGAAACACCATATATTTT.

V and J are TRBV15 and TRBJ2-1; 8 bases line up with TRBD1. Germline trimming cut 1 base from V and 5 bases from J; bases unmatched to any gene: 7. The CDR3 loop spans 16 amino acids. Germline assignment: CDR1 LNHNV and CDR2 YYDKDF (reference sequence). The CDR3: CATSRARQGADNEQFF. In nucleotides, the CDR3 is TGTGCCACCAGCAGAGCTCGGCAGGGGGCTGACAATGAGCAGTTCTTC.